This passage covers 26 T cell receptor beta chains from one sample sequenced in a study of cytomegalovirus exposure and HLA in healthy donors (dated 2017 in TCRdb). To prepare the library, the immunoSEQ multiplex PCR assay was applied. For the multiplex PCR, a mixture combining 60 forward primers for TCR Vbeta segments and 13 reverse primers for TCR Jbeta segments was used. TCRdb holds this immuneACCESS table with in-frame rearrangements only. Some clones are missing; in checked studies, unresolved V genes explain under half, and the rest has no known cause. Recorded for this sample are around 150,000 clones; roughly 80% of them occurred a single time. About 4.9% of the sample comes from the top ten. Source material: PBMCs. All receptors come from a male donor in good health and CMV-seronegative.

The chain is built from TRBV5-8 and TRBJ2-7; 7 nucleotides align to TRBD1. V was pared by 4 bases and J by 0 bases, with 7 bases of the junction left unmatched. Germline V CDR1 and CDR2: SGHTS, YDEGEE. This CDR3 comprises 15 residues. The CDR3 spells CASSKGTVSSYEQYF. The CDR3 DNA sequence: TGTGCCAGCAGCAAGGGGACAGTGAGCTCCTACGAGCAGTACTTC.

The chain uses TRBV5-1 and TRBJ1-3; TRBD1 aligns across 10 bases. V lost 3 bases to trimming and J lost 4 bases; unmatched junction nucleotides: 7. Germline CDR1 reads SGHRS; CDR2 reads YFSETQ. This CDR3 is built from 16 residues. CDR3 in amino acids: CASSWTGGMGGNTIYF. The DNA for the CDR3 is TGCGCCAGCAGCTGGACAGGGGGAATGGGAGGAAACACCATATATTTT.

About this clone itself: In the same sample, other DNA sequences code for this CDR3. V is TRBV7-9 and J is TRBJ2-5; TRBD1 aligns across 8 bases. The V gene's germline CDR1 is SEHNR and CDR2 FQNEAQ (reference sequence). The junction had 6 bases not matched to a gene; V was cut back by 1 base and J by 5 bases. The CDR3 is made up of 15 amino acids. The CDR3 coding sequence is TGTGCCAGCAGCTTAGGGACAGGGACGGGGGAGACCCAGTACTTC. Its protein is CASSLGTGTGETQYF.

This clone was seen a handful of times. This chain joins TRBV7-3 and TRBJ2-7, with TRBD2 matching over 13 bases. This CDR3 contains 17 residues. The germline V gene encodes CDR1 SGHTA and CDR2 FQGTGA. The trim removed 5 bases at V and 1 base at J, leaving 8 bases unmatched. The CDR3 reads CASSPGLAGVRSYEQYF. Written as DNA, the CDR3 is TGTGCCAGCAGCCCTGGACTAGCGGGAGTGAGGTCCTACGAGCAGTACTTC.

This chain connects TRBV6-6 to TRBJ2-7; no firm D call. Between the trimmed V and J ends, which lost 4 bases and 2 bases, there was a span of 12 bases. Germline V gene data show CDR1 as MNHNY and CDR2 as SVGAGI (reference sequence). CDR3 size: 14 residues. The CDR3: CASSSTGSPYEQYF. In DNA form, the CDR3 reads TGTGCCAGCAGTTCCACCGGGTCTCCCTACGAGCAGTACTTC.

This sequence joins TRBV19 and TRBJ1-3; possible D gene TRBD1, 5 bases. The CDR3 runs to 13 residues. Trimming removed 7 bases from V and 7 bases from J, with 14 bases in between. Germline CDR1 LNHDA, CDR2 SQIVND (reference sequence). The CDR3 reads CASTTDSRNTIYF. The CDR3 DNA reads as TGTGCCAGTACCACAGACAGTCGGAACACCATATATTTT.

This rearrangement joins TRBV5-1 to TRBJ2-1; 10 nucleotides line up with TRBD2. CDR1 and CDR2 from the germline V gene are SGHRS and YFSETQ. This CDR3 region has 15 residues. The junction had 11 bases not matched to a gene; V was cut back by 5 bases and J by 9 bases. The CDR3 DNA reads TGCGCCAGCAGTCCGCTAGCGGGAGCTAGGGGTGAGCAGTTCTTC. As protein: CASSPLAGARGEQFF.

This clone appeared a single time. The chain joins TRBV5-1 to TRBJ1-1; 11 bases are a match to TRBD1. This CDR3 has 16 residues. J was trimmed by 1 base and V by 3 bases; bases with no gene match: 5. Per the germline V gene, CDR1 is SGHRS and CDR2 is YFSETQ. Here the CDR3 DNA reads TGCGCCAGCAGCTCCTATGGGACAGGGGGGAACACTGAAGCTTTCTTT. This codes for CASSSYGTGGNTEAFF.

The chain joins TRBV7-2 to TRBJ2-5, with a possible D match to TRBD2 (5 bases). Trimming left V 2 bases short and J 3 bases short, with 13 bases between. This CDR3 region has 15 residues. Germline CDR1 reads SGHTA; CDR2 reads FQGNSA. CDR3 DNA sequence: TGTGCCAGCAGCTTATGGGCTAGCACCGAAGAGACCCAGTACTTC. Amino acid sequence: CASSLWASTEETQYF.

DNA for the CDR3: TGTGCCAGCAGCTTCTCGACAGGGGGCGCGGATGGCTACACCTTC. Residues: CASSFSTGGADGYTF. This rearrangement joins TRBV7-9 to TRBJ1-2; 10 bases map to TRBD1. CDR3 length equals 15 residues. Germline V lookup: CDR1 SEHNR, CDR2 FQNEAQ (reference sequence). The junction had 7 bases not matched to a gene; V was cut back by 3 bases and J by 6 bases. Drawing the rest from reference TRBV7-9 and TRBJ1-2, the complete variable domain is DTGVSQNPRHKITKRGQNVTFRCDPISEHNRLYWYRQTLGQGPEFLTYFQNEAQLEKSRLLSDRFSAERPKGSFSTLEIQRTEQGDSAMYLCASSFSTGGADGYTFGSGTRLTVV.

The chain combines TRBV5-4 with TRBJ2-5; TRBD2 might be the D (5 bases). Germline V gene lookup returns CDR1 SGHNT and CDR2 YYREEE (reference sequence). Trimming removed 0 bases at V and 1 base at J, with 10 bases between. CDR3 length: 15 residues. The CDR3 sequence is CASSLGSGIQETQYF. CDR3 sequence (DNA): TGTGCCAGCAGCTTGGGGTCGGGGATCCAAGAGACCCAGTACTTC.

The V and J genes are TRBV4-3 and TRBJ2-7; TRBD1 matches 12 bases. V was clipped by 1 base and J by 9 bases; unmatched bases: 7. CDR1 and CDR2 from the germline V gene are LGHNA and YSLEER. The CDR3 covers 15 residues. The chain's CDR3 is CASSQGGQGALPQYF. Here the CDR3 DNA reads TGCGCCAGCAGCCAAGGGGGACAGGGGGCGCTACCGCAGTACTTC.

V and J are TRBV7-9 and TRBJ1-2, with D uncertain. CDR3 length: 13 residues. Germline CDR1 is SEHNR and CDR2 is FQNEAQ (reference sequence). Trimming took off 3 bases at V and 4 bases at J, with 9 bases between the two ends. In nucleotides, the CDR3 is TGTGCCAGCAGCTTGATGGGAGGCTATGGCTACACCTTC. Protein sequence: CASSLMGGYGYTF.

The CDR3 here is CASSFRGRPYNEQFF. CDR3 DNA sequence: TGTGCCAGCAGTTTCCGCGGGAGGCCCTACAATGAGCAGTTCTTC. The chain has TRBV28 and TRBJ2-1, with 8 bases that match TRBD2. This CDR3 has 15 residues. CDR1 MDHEN and CDR2 SYDVKM come from the germline V gene. Losses at the gene ends were 3 bases for V and 2 bases for J; bases not matched to a gene: 3.

This rearrangement joins TRBV16 to TRBJ1-1; D not resolved. This CDR3 contains 14 residues. Trimming left V 2 bases short and J 4 bases short, with 11 bases between. Germline CDR1 KGHSY, CDR2 FQNENV. CDR3 in amino acids: CASSQLLGSTEAFF. The DNA of the CDR3 is TGTGCCAGCAGCCAACTACTGGGGAGCACTGAAGCTTTCTTT.

This sequence joins TRBV5-1 and TRBJ2-5, with a weak D call TRBD2 (5 bases). V lost 4 bases, J lost 2 bases, and 15 bases lay in between. CDR3 length: 15 amino acids. Germline values: CDR1 SGHRS, CDR2 YFSETQ. The CDR3 coding sequence is TGCGCCAGCAGCCTCTCGAGCGGCCCACAAGAGACCCAGTACTTC. Protein: CASSLSSGPQETQYF.

The count of this clone is one. The V gene is TRBV2, the J gene TRBJ2-3; 10 bases agree with TRBD2. V lost 11 bases to trimming and J lost 1 base; unmatched junction nucleotides: 6. The germline V gene has CDR1 SNHLY and CDR2 FYNNEI. The CDR3 has 14 residues. The chain's CDR3 is CAGRGTSGTDTQYF. In nucleotides, the CDR3 is TGTGCCGGACGAGGGACTAGCGGCACAGATACGCAGTATTTT.

CDR3 amino acids: CASSPPGRGGAYNEQFF. CDR3 bases: TGTGCCAGCTCACCACCGGGGAGAGGGGGCGCCTACAATGAGCAGTTCTTC. J is TRBJ2-1 and V is TRBV18, with 7 bases aligning to TRBD1. V lost 0 bases and J lost 2; bases outside the gene matches: 7. CDR1 and CDR2 from the germline V gene are KGHSH and LQKENI. CDR3 length: 17 amino acids.

The rearrangement links TRBV28 to TRBJ2-1; 9 bases agree with TRBD2. Germline values: CDR1 MDHEN, CDR2 SYDVKM. The trim removed 4 bases at V and 7 bases at J, leaving 11 bases unmatched. This CDR3 comprises 16 residues. The CDR3 sequence is CASSSPGASGINEQFF. The CDR3 bases are TGTGCCAGCAGTTCCCCCGGGGCTAGCGGGATAAATGAGCAGTTCTTC.

The chain links TRBV7-9 to TRBJ1-1; 11 bases match TRBD1. Per the germline V gene, CDR1 is SEHNR and CDR2 is FQNEAQ (reference sequence). The CDR3 covers 18 residues. V was clipped by 5 bases and J by 2 bases; unmatched bases: 13. CDR3 protein: CASSPKSRTGGGNTEAFF. CDR3 in DNA: TGTGCCAGCAGCCCCAAATCCCGGACAGGGGGCGGAAACACTGAAGCTTTCTTT.

This rearrangement joins TRBV6-6 to TRBJ1-2, with a possible D match to TRBD1 (6 bases). CDR1 is MNHNY and CDR2 is SVGAGI in the germline V gene (reference sequence). The CDR3 is 13 amino acids. V shed 4 bases and J shed 3 bases, with 9 bases lying between them. CDR3 loop: CASSSTGDYGYTF. As DNA, the CDR3 is TGTGCCAGCAGTTCGACAGGTGACTATGGCTACACCTTC.

The rearrangement links TRBV6-1 to TRBJ2-3, with TRBD1 as a possible D gene (6 bases). The CDR3 has 15 residues. V lost 2 bases to trimming and J lost 0 bases, with 9 bases between them. CDR1 and CDR2 (germline): MNHNS, SASEGT. CDR3 protein: CASSEYQGSTDTQYF. DNA of the CDR3: TGTGCCAGCAGTGAATATCAGGGGAGCACAGATACGCAGTATTTT.

This chain uses TRBV9 with TRBJ2-7; TRBD2 is a possible D gene (6 bases). V was pared by 3 bases and J by 2 bases, with 12 bases between. The CDR3 consists of 14 residues. Germline loops: CDR1 SGDLS, CDR2 YYNGEE. Here the CDR3 reads CASSEGGDTYEQYF. The CDR3 DNA reads TGTGCCAGCAGCGAGGGCGGGGATACCTACGAGCAGTACTTC. The full variable domain, with the rest looked up from reference TRBV9 and TRBJ2-7, is DSGVTQTPKHLITATGQRVTLRCSPRSGDLSVYWYQQSLDQGLQFLIQYYNGEERAKGNILERFSAQQFPDLHSELNLSSLELGDSALYFCASSEGGDTYEQYFGPGTRLTVT.

The chain is built from TRBV5-1 and TRBJ2-5; weak D call: TRBD1 (6 bases). The V and J ends lost 2 bases and 1 base respectively, with 9 bases between them. There are 14 residues in the CDR3. CDR1 is SGHRS, CDR2 YFSETQ, per germline. CDR3 protein: CASSLKGGQETQYF. CDR3 DNA: TGCGCCAGCAGCTTAAAAGGGGGCCAAGAGACCCAGTACTTC.

This clone was observed a handful of times. The chain is built from TRBV2 and TRBJ2-2, with 12 bases fitting TRBD2. Germline V gene sequence: CDR1 SNHLY, CDR2 FYNNEI. J lost 5 bases, V lost 7 bases, and 5 bases had no gene match. The CDR3 is 15 amino acids. The CDR3 loop reads CASKLAGGRTGELFF. The CDR3, as DNA: TGTGCCAGCAAACTAGCGGGGGGACGGACCGGGGAGCTGTTTTTT.

This chain uses TRBV9 with TRBJ2-7, with no clear D. Germline V gene lookup returns CDR1 SGDLS and CDR2 YYNGEE. The V gene lost 3 bases and the J gene lost 0 bases, with 10 bases spanning the gap. The CDR3 covers 14 residues. The CDR3 region has the DNA TGTGCCAGCAGCGGCCTGTCCAGCTCCTACGAGCAGTACTTC. Its translation is CASSGLSSSYEQYF.